The clone carrying this T cell receptor (beta chain) was counted only a few times. The antigen remains undetermined. This beta chain appears as a stray read in a library generated for alpha chains; its size is not informative. In germline, CDR1 is MDHEN, CDR2 SYDVKM. Losses at the gene ends were 4 bases for V and 5 bases for J; bases not matched to a gene: 4. CDR3 length: 13 amino acids. This sample stems from a study of spatial heterogeneity in lung cancer. Background on the study: Each distinct TCR and UMI combination averaged more than ten appearances in raw reads.

Specified time point: sample taken at primary tumor resection. Overall study results and limits: Intratumoral expanded alpha and beta TCR counts were found to track tumor mutation counts.

TCRdb re-called the 5' RACE reads through MiXCR, storing one row per CDR3 protein. The table has around 410 distinct CDR3 sequences, approximately 36% seen once; the top ten hold about 20%. This TCR was recovered from a male donor with early-stage non-small cell lung cancer. The chain joins TRBV28 to TRBJ2-7, with TRBD1 matching 8 bases. The specimen was lung tumor tissue, collected at surgery. The CDR3 loop is CASSSGQGDEQYF. The CDR3 DNA reads as TGTGCCAGCAGTTCTGGACAGGGCGACGAGCAGTACTTC. Full variable domain (missing parts from reference TRBV28 and TRBJ2-7): DVKVTQSSRYLVKRTGEKVFLECVQDMDHENMFWYRQDPGLGLRLIYFSYDVKMKEKGDIPEGYSVSREKKERFSLILESASTNQTSMYLCASSSGQGDEQYFGPGTRLTVT.